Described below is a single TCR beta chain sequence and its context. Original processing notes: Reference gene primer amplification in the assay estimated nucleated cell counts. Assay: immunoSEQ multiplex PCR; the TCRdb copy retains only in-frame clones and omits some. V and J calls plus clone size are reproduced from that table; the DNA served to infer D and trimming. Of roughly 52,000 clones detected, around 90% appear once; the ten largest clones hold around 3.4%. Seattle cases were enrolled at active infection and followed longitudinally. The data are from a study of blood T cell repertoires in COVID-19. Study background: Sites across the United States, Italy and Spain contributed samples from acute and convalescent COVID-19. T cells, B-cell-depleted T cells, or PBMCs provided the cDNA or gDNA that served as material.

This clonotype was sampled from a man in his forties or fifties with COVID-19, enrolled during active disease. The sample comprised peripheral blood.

CDR3 DNA: TGTGCCAGCTCACCCGACAGCTATGGCTACACCTTC. Translated: CASSPDSYGYTF. This sequence joins TRBV18 and TRBJ1-2, with D perhaps matching TRBD1 (5 bases). The V gene's germline CDR1 is KGHSH and CDR2 LQKENI. Trimming shortened V by 3 bases and J by 4 bases, and 6 bases separated the two germline ends. This CDR3 is 12 amino acids long.